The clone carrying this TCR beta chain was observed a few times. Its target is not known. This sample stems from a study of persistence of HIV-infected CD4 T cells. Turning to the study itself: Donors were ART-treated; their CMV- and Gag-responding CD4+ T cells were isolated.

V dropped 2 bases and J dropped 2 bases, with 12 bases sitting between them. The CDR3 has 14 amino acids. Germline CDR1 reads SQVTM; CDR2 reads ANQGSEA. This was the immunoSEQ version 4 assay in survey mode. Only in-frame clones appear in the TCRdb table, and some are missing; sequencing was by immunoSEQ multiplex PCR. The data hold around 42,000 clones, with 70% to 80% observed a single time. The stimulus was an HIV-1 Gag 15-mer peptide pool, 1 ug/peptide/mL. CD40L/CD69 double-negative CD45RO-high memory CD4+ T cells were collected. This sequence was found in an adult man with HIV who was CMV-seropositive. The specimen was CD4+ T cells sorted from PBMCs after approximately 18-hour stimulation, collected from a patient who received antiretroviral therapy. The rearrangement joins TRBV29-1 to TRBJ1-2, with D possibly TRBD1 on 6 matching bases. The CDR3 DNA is TGCAGCGTTGAACGATGGGGGCACAACTATGGCTACACCTTC. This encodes CSVERWGHNYGYTF.